These 5 T cell receptor beta chains came from one sample sequenced in a study of Ad26.COV2.S vaccination and SARS-CoV-2 variants. Profiling relied on immunoSEQ multiplex PCR, and the TCRdb table lists in-frame clones only, not all of them. The sample holds about 350,000 clones, 92% seen once. Material: peripheral blood, obtained after recovery from COVID-19. These TCRs come from a human donor who had recovered from COVID-19.

The J gene is TRBJ1-1, the V gene TRBV5-1, with D unresolved. This CDR3 region has 14 residues. Germline V gene data show CDR1 as SGHRS and CDR2 as YFSETQ. V lost 0 bases to trimming and J lost 3 bases, with 9 bases between them. CDR3: CASSLDGSHTEAFF. The CDR3 nucleotides are TGCGCCAGCAGCTTGGATGGGAGTCACACTGAAGCTTTCTTT. Looking up the rest from reference TRBV5-1 and TRBJ1-1 gives the full variable domain: KAGVTQTPRYLIKTRGQQVTLSCSPISGHRSVSWYQQTPGQGLQFLFEYFSETQRNKGNFPGRFSGRQFSNSRSEMNVSTLELGDSALYLCASSLDGSHTEAFFGQGTRLTVV.

This chain links TRBV23-1 with TRBJ1-3; D is perhaps TRBD1 (5 bases). TRBV23-1 is classed as an ORF, of uncertain function. Trimming took 8 bases from V and 4 from J, leaving 24 bases between them. The CDR3 has 17 residues. CDR3 region: CASPQDQGRCRGNTIYF. DNA for the CDR3: TGCGCCAGCCCCCAGGACCAGGGAAGATGTCGGGGAAACACCATATATTTT.

The chain uses TRBV6-6 and TRBJ1-1; a possible D gene is TRBD1 (6 bases). Germline values: CDR1 MNHNY, CDR2 SVGAGI (reference sequence). Deletions cut 0 bases from V and 5 bases from J, with 10 bases between. The CDR3 is made up of 14 amino acids. CDR3 amino acids: CASSYSQGHTEAFF. The CDR3 DNA is TGTGCCAGCAGTTACTCGCAGGGGCATACTGAAGCTTTCTTT.

The chain employs TRBV6-5 and TRBJ1-1; D gene unclear. The CDR3 covers 12 residues. Trimming removed 9 bases at V and 2 bases at J, with 10 bases between. Per the germline V gene, CDR1 is MNHEY and CDR2 is SVGAGI. CDR3 bases: TGTGCCAGTCAGGATCCTAACACTGAAGCTTTCTTT. Its translation: CASQDPNTEAFF.

This clone was seen only a few times. The gene calls are TRBV25-1 and TRBJ1-2; TRBD1 matches at 10 bases. CDR1 is MGHDK, CDR2 SYGVNS, per germline. V gave up 9 bases and J gave up 1 base; unmatched junction bases: 5. This CDR3 comprises 14 residues. CDR3 sequence reads: CARNRDRGNYGYTF. In nucleotides, the CDR3 is TGTGCCAGAAACCGGGACAGGGGTAACTATGGCTACACCTTC.